This passage covers 14 T cell receptor beta chains from one sample sequenced in a study of breast tumors, draining lymph nodes, adjacent tissues. TCRdb reprocessed the multiplex PCR reads via MiXCR and lists one record per CDR3 protein. The sample gives roughly 21,000 distinct CDR3 sequences, approximately 49% of which show up once; about 8% is in the top ten. The specimen was breast tumor tissue. These receptor sequences come from a female donor with breast cancer. Some clones in this sample may be carry-over from other donors' samples.

The chain employs TRBV10-3 and TRBJ2-7; the D gene could be TRBD1 or TRBD2 (8 bases each). Germline V gives CDR1 ENHRY, CDR2 SYGVKD. Trimming left V 3 bases short and J 7 bases short, with 19 bases between. The CDR3 totals 15 residues. The CDR3 sequence: CAISEPTGAGGEQYF. The CDR3 nucleotides read TGTGCCATCAGTGAACCGACAGGGGCGGGGGGAGAGCAGTACTTC.

The rearrangement uses TRBV14 and TRBJ1-1, with 12 positions matching TRBD1. The CDR3 extends over 15 amino acids. The V segment lost 4 bases and the J segment 4 bases; nucleotides outside the gene matches: 4. Germline V CDR1 and CDR2: SGHDN, FVKESK. The CDR3 protein is CASSPGTGGSTEAFF. For the CDR3, the DNA is TGTGCCAGCAGCCCCGGGACAGGGGGCAGCACTGAAGCTTTCTTT.

Turning to this clonotype: Because the CDR3 is missing its conserved closing phenylalanine or tryptophan, this is likely a read error. CDR3 sequence: CASSRRTSGSEQFL. The CDR3 nucleotides read TGTGCCAGCAGCCGACGGACCAGCGGCAGTGAGCAGTTCCTC. This chain connects TRBV5-8 to TRBJ2-1, with TRBD2 as a possible D gene (5 bases). The CDR3 runs to 14 residues. CDR1 SGHTS and CDR2 YDEGEE come from the germline V gene. V gave up 4 bases and J gave up 9 bases, with 17 bases separating them.

The rearrangement joins TRBV29-1 to TRBJ2-3, with D tentatively TRBD1 or TRBD2 (5 bases each). This CDR3 spans 13 amino acids. Germline V gene sequence: CDR1 SQVTM, CDR2 ANQGSEA. Trimming took off 6 bases at V and 10 bases at J, with 20 bases between the two ends. The chain's CDR3 is CSVGDPKGDAQYF. CDR3 nucleotide sequence: TGCAGCGTGGGGGACCCCAAAGGCGACGCGCAGTATTTT.

V and J are TRBV15 and TRBJ1-5; weak D call: TRBD1 (5 bases). The germline gives CDR1 LNHNV, CDR2 YYDKDF (reference sequence). The CDR3 sequence is 16 residues long. The ends were cut back, 0 bases at V and 4 bases at J, with 13 bases in the middle. CDR3 nucleotide sequence: TGTGCCACCAGCAGAGATCGCTCTGGGGGAAATCAGCCCCAGCATTTT. Amino acid sequence: CATSRDRSGGNQPQHF.

This clonotype came up many times. This may be a read error: a much more frequent sequence differs by one nucleotide. This sequence joins TRBV11-2 and TRBJ2-7; 8 nucleotides agree with TRBD2. The CDR3 covers 17 residues. V shed 0 bases and J 2 bases; nucleotides not matched to a gene: 9. Germline assignment: CDR1 SGHAT and CDR2 FQNNGV. CDR3 DNA sequence: TGTGCCAGCAGCTTAGAGCCGACTACCGGGGGGGCCTACGAGCAGTACTTC. Translating it yields CASSLEPTTGGAYEQYF.

The rearrangement joins TRBV7-6 to TRBJ2-2, with D hard to call. The ends were cut back, 6 bases at V and 3 bases at J, with 5 bases in the middle. This CDR3 has 12 amino acids. Germline lookup yields CDR1 SGHVS and CDR2 FNYEAQ. CDR3 nucleotides: TGTGCCAGCAGTTCCTACACCGGGGAGCTGTTTTTT. It specifies CASSSYTGELFF.

In this sample, this clonotype turned up many times. A read error is possible here, since a much larger clone lies one base away. The chain employs TRBV5-5 and TRBJ2-1; D may be TRBD1 (6 bases). Germline values: CDR1 SGHKS, CDR2 YYEKEE (reference sequence). The ends were cut back, 4 bases at V and 9 bases at J, with 11 bases in the middle. The CDR3 has 12 residues. CDR3 nucleotides: TGTGCCAGCAGCCCCAGGGACACTGAGCAGTTCTTC. It yields the protein CASSPRDTEQFF.

This clonotype showed up just once. A read error may account for a junction end that differs from germline. The V call is TRBV2, the J call TRBJ2-2, with no clear D. The CDR3 is 13 amino acids. The V gene's germline CDR1 is SNHLY and CDR2 FYNNEI. The CDR3 loop is CAGSEYTTGELFF. The CDR3 DNA sequence: TGTGCCGGCAGTGAATATACAACCGGGGAGCTGTTTTTT.

This clonotype was recorded at least ten times. One base away lies a much larger clone, so this may be a sequencing read error. The V and J genes are TRBV5-4 and TRBJ2-3; D possibly corresponds to TRBD2 (6 bases). The CDR3 contains 14 residues. CDR1 and CDR2 (germline): SGHNT, YYREEE (reference sequence). V lost 1 base, J lost 6 bases, and 12 bases lay in between. CDR3 sequence (DNA): TGTGCCAGCAGCTTGATCGGGACTTATGATACGCAGTATTTT. Residues: CASSLIGTYDTQYF. The full variable domain, in which reference TRBV5-4 and TRBJ2-3 provide the parts outside the CDR3, is ETGVTQSPTHLIKTRGQQVTLRCSSQSGHNTVSWYQQALGQGPQFIFQYYREEENGRGNFPPRFSGLQFPNYSSELNVNALELDDSALYLCASSLIGTYDTQYFGPGTRLTVL.

This clonotype was detected many times. V is TRBV15 and J is TRBJ2-1, with 10 bases that match TRBD2. Germline lookup yields CDR1 LNHNV and CDR2 YYDKDF (reference sequence). The CDR3 runs 17 residues. The V gene end was trimmed by 1 base and the J gene end by 3 bases; junction bases not matched to a gene: 6. Written as DNA, the CDR3 is TGTGCCACCAGCAGAGCCCGGACTAGCGGCAACTACAATGAGCAGTTCTTC. Protein product: CATSRARTSGNYNEQFF.

V usage is TRBV6-1 and J usage is TRBJ2-7, with 7 positions matching TRBD2. Germline-derived CDR1 and CDR2 are MNHNS and SASEGT. The CDR3 runs to 12 residues. The V gene end was trimmed by 4 bases and the J gene end by 12 bases; junction bases not matched to a gene: 9. DNA for the CDR3: TGTGCCAGCAGTGGTGGGGACTACAAGCGGTACTTC. Protein: CASSGGDYKRYF.

This clonotype was seen at least ten times. This sequence joins TRBV30 and TRBJ1-4, with D uncertain. The CDR3 is made up of 15 amino acids. Germline V CDR1 and CDR2: GTSNPN, SVGIG (reference sequence). The V end was cut by 0 bases, the J end by 8 bases, with 16 bases between. The CDR3 DNA follows: TGTGCCTGGAGTGTACCAGATGGCTCAGCGGAAAAACTGTTTTTT. It encodes CAWSVPDGSAEKLFF.

This clonotype came up many times. V usage is TRBV5-8 and J usage is TRBJ2-3; TRBD1 agrees at 12 bases. The germline gives CDR1 SGHTS, CDR2 YDEGEE. Unmatched junction bases numbered 10, after V lost 4 bases and J lost 4 bases. The CDR3 totals 17 residues. As DNA, the CDR3 is TGTGCCAGCAGCGTGTCGTGGGACAGGGGGCCTGCAGATACGCAGTATTTT. It translates to CASSVSWDRGPADTQYF.